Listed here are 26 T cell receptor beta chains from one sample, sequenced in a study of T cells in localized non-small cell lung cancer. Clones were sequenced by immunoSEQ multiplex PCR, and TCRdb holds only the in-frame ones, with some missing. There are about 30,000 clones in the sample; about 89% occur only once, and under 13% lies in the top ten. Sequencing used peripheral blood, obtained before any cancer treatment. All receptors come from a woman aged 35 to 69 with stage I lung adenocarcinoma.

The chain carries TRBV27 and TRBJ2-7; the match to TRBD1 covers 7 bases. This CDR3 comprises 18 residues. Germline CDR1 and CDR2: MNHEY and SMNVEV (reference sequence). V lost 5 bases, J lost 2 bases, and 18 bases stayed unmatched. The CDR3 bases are TGTGCCAGCAGTCATTCACAATGGGGACAGCGGCCGACCTACGAGCAGTACTTC. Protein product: CASSHSQWGQRPTYEQYF.

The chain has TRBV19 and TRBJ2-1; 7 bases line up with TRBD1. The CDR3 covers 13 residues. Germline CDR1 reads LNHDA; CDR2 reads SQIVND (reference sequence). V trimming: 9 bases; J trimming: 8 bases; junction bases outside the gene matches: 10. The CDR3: CASRDSTTDEQFF. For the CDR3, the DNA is TGTGCCAGCAGGGACAGCACCACAGATGAGCAGTTCTTC.

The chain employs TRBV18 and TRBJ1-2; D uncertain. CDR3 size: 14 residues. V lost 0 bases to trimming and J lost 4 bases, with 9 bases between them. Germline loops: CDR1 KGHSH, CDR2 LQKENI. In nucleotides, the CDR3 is TGTGCCAGCTCACCACCCGGGGATATCTATGGCTACACCTTC. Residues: CASSPPGDIYGYTF.

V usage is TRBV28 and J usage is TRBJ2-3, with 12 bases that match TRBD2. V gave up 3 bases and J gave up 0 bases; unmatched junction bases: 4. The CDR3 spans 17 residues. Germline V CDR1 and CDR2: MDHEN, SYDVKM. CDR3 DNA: TGTGCCAGCAGTTTCAGGACTAGCGGGGAAAGCACAGATACGCAGTATTTT. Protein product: CASSFRTSGESTDTQYF.

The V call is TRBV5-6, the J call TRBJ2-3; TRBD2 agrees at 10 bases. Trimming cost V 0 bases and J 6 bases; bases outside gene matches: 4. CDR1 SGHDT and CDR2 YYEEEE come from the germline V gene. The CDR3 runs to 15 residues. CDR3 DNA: TGTGCCAGCAGCTTGGGAGCGGGGGGGCCGGATACGCAGTATTTT. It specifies CASSLGAGGPDTQYF.

The CDR3 sequence: CASSLWDSTYEQYF. DNA of the CDR3: TGCGCCAGCAGCTTATGGGACAGCACCTACGAGCAGTACTTC. The genes are TRBV5-1 and TRBJ2-7, with 7 bases lining up with TRBD1. Looked up from germline, CDR1 is SGHRS and CDR2 is YFSETQ. V shed 2 bases and J 2 bases; nucleotides not matched to a gene: 4. The CDR3 spans 14 residues. Combining the CDR3 with reference TRBV5-1 and TRBJ2-7 gives the whole variable domain KAGVTQTPRYLIKTRGQQVTLSCSPISGHRSVSWYQQTPGQGLQFLFEYFSETQRNKGNFPGRFSGRQFSNSRSEMNVSTLELGDSALYLCASSLWDSTYEQYFGPGTRLTVT.

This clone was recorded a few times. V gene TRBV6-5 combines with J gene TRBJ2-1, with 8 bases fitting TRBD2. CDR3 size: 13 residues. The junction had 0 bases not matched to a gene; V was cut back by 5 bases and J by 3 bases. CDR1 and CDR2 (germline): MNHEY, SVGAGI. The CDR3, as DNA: TGTGCCAGCAGTACTAGCGGCTACAATGAGCAGTTCTTC. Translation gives CASSTSGYNEQFF.

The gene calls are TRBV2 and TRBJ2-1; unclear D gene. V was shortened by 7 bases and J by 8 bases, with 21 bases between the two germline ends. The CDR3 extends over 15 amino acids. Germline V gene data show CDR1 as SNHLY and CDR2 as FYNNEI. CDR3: CASIWPRQELDEQFF. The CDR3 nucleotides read TGTGCCAGCATCTGGCCCCGACAAGAGTTGGATGAGCAGTTCTTC.

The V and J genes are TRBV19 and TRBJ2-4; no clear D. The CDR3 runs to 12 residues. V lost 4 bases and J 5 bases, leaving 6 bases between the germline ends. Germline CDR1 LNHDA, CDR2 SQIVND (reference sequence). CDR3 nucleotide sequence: TGTGCCAGTAGTAAGGGCCAAAACATTCAGTACTTC. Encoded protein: CASSKGQNIQYF.

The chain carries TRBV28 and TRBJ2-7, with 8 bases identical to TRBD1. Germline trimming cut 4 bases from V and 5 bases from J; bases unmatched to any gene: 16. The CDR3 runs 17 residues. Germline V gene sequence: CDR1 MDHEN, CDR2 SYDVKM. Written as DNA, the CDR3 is TGTGCCAGCAGTTCCCCCCCGGGCAGGGGGCGTTCTCACGAGCAGTACTTC. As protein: CASSSPPGRGRSHEQYF.

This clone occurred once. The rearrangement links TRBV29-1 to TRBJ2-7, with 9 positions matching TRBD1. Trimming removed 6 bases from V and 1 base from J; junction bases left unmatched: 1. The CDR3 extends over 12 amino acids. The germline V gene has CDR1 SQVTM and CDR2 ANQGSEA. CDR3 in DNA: TGCAGCGTCGGGACAGGGTCCTACGAGCAGTACTTC. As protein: CSVGTGSYEQYF.

The CDR3 here is CASSLDRGYGYTF. DNA of the CDR3: TGTGCCAGCAGTTTAGACAGGGGCTATGGCTACACCTTC. This rearrangement joins TRBV28 to TRBJ1-2; 8 bases match TRBD1. The V and J ends lost 2 bases and 4 bases, in that order; junction bases with no gene match: 0. The CDR3 sequence is 13 residues long. Germline-derived CDR1 and CDR2 are MDHEN and SYDVKM.

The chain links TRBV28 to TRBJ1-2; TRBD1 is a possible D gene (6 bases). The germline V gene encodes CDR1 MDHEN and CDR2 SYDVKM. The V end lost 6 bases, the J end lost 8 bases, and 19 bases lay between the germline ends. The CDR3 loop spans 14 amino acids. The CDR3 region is CASSLPQRGEGYTF. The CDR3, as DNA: TGTGCCAGCAGCCTGCCCCAAAGGGGGGAAGGCTACACCTTC.

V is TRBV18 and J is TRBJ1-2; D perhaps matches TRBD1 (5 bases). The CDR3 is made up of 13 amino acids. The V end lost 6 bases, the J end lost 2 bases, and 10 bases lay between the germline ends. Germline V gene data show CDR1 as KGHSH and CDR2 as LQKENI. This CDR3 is CASSPDRNYGYTF. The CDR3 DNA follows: TGTGCCAGCTCCCCAGACAGAAACTATGGCTACACCTTC. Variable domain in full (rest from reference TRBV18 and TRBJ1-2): NAGVMQNPRHLVRRRGQEARLRCSPMKGHSHVYWYRQLPEEGLKFMVYLQKENIIDESGMPKERFSAEFPKEGPSILRIQQVVRGDSAAYFCASSPDRNYGYTFGSGTRLTVV.

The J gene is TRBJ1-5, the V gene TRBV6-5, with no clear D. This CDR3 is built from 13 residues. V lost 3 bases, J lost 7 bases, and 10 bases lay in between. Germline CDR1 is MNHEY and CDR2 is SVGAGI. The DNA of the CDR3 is TGTGCCAGCAGTTATACCCAAAGGCAGCCCCAGCATTTT. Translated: CASSYTQRQPQHF.

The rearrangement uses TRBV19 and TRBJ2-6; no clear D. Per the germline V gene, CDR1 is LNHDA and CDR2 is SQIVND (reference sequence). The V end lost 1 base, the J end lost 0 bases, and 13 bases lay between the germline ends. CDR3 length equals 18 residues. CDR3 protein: CASSIAGSLSSGANVLTF. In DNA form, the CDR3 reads TGTGCCAGTAGTATAGCCGGCAGTCTAAGCTCTGGGGCCAACGTCCTGACTTTC.

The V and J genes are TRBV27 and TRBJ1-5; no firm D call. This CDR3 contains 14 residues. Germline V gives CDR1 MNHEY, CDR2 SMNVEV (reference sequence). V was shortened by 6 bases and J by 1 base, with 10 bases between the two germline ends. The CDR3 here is CASSQQESNQPQHF. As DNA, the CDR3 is TGTGCCAGCAGCCAGCAAGAAAGCAATCAGCCCCAGCATTTT.

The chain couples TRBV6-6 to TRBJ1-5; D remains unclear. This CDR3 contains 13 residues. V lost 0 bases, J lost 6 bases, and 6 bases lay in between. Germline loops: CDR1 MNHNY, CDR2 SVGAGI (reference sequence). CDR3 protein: CASSYSKGQPQHF. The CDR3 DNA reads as TGTGCCAGCAGTTACTCAAAGGGTCAGCCCCAGCATTTT.

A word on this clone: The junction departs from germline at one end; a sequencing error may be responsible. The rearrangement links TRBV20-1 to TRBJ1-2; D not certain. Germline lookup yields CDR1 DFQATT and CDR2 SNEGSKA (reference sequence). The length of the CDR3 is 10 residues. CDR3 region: CSARASYSHF. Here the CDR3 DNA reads TGCAGTGCTAGGGCGTCGTACAGCCACTTC.

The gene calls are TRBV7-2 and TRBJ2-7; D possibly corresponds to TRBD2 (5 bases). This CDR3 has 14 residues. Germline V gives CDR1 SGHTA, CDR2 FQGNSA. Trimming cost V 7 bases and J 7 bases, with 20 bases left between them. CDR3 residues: CASNPGSEVEEQYF. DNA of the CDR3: TGTGCCAGCAACCCGGGAAGTGAGGTTGAAGAGCAGTACTTC.

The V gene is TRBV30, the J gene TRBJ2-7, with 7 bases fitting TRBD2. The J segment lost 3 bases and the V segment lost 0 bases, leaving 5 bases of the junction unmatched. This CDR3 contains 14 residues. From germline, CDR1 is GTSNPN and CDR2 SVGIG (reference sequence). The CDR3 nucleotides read TGTGCCTGGAGTGTAGGCGGGAGCCGCTACGAGCAGTACTTC. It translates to CAWSVGGSRYEQYF.

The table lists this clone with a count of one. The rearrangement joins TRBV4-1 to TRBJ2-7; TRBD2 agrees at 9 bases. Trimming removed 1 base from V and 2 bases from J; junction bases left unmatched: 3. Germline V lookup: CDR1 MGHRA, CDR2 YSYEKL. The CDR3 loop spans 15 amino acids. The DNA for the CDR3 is TGCGCCAGCAGCCAAGTAGCGGGGGTCACCTACGAGCAGTACTTC. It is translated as CASSQVAGVTYEQYF.

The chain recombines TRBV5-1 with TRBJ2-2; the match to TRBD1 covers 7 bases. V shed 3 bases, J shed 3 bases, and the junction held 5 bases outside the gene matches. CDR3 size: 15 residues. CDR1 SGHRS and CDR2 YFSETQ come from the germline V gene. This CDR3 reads CASSSGQRYTGELFF. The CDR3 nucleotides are TGCGCCAGCAGCTCGGGACAGCGTTACACCGGGGAGCTGTTTTTT.

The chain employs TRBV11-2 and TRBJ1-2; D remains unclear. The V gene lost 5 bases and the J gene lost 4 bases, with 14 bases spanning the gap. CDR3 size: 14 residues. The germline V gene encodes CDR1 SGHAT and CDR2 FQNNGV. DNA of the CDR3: TGTGCCAGCAGCACATGCGGAAAGACCTATGGCTACACCTTC. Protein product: CASSTCGKTYGYTF.

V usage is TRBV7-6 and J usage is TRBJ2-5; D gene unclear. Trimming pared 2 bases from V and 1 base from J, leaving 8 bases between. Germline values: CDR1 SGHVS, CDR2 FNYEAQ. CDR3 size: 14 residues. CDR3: CASSLTLTQETQYF. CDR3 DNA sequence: TGTGCCAGCAGCTTAACGCTCACCCAAGAGACCCAGTACTTC.

CDR3 in DNA: TGTGCCAGCAGTCTTCAGGGGGCGCACTCCTACGAGCAGTACTTC. This translates into CASSLQGAHSYEQYF. The genes are TRBV2 and TRBJ2-7; the match to TRBD1 covers 8 bases. The CDR3 covers 15 residues. The germline gives CDR1 SNHLY, CDR2 FYNNEI. With V trimmed by 5 bases and J by 0 bases, 6 bases remained unmatched.